Shown below are 5 T cell receptor beta chains from a single sample sequenced in a study of blood T cell repertoires in COVID-19. The data were produced by immunoSEQ multiplex PCR, yet TCRdb's version contains in-frame clones alone and is incomplete. This table holds approximately 97,000 clones, about nine tenths found once. Material for sequencing was peripheral blood. Receptors originate from a man between 18 and 35 years old with acute or convalescent COVID-19.

Only one count was recorded for this clone. The chain employs TRBV24-1 and TRBJ1-2, with D possibly matching TRBD1 (5 bases). The ends were cut back, 7 bases at V and 6 bases at J, with 8 bases in the middle. The germline gives CDR1 KGHDR, CDR2 SFDVKD. The CDR3 covers 11 residues. The CDR3 nucleotides read TGTGCCACCAGAGGGGTACATGGCTACACCTTC. It encodes CATRGVHGYTF.

The V call is TRBV5-1, the J call TRBJ2-1; the match to TRBD1 covers 8 bases. The CDR3 has 15 residues. CDR1 and CDR2 from the germline V gene are SGHRS and YFSETQ. V shed 0 bases and J 4 bases; nucleotides not matched to a gene: 3. The CDR3 DNA sequence: TGCGCCAGCAGCTTGGGCCAGGGGGCTTACAATGAGCAGTTCTTC. This codes for CASSLGQGAYNEQFF.

Concerning this clone: The same CDR3 also results from other DNA sequences found in this sample. The rearrangement links TRBV18 to TRBJ1-3; D is ambiguous. V shed 3 bases and J shed 1 base, with 10 bases lying between them. This CDR3 comprises 15 residues. Germline values: CDR1 KGHSH, CDR2 LQKENI. Written as DNA, the CDR3 is TGTGCCAGCTCACCGCCGACTGGATCTGGAAACACCATATATTTT. It yields the protein CASSPPTGSGNTIYF.

This chain uses TRBV15 with TRBJ2-7; 9 bases are shared with TRBD2. The CDR3 is 15 residues long. Germline trimming cut 1 base from V and 4 bases from J; bases unmatched to any gene: 5. In germline, CDR1 is LNHNV, CDR2 YYDKDF (reference sequence). CDR3 DNA: TGTGCCACCAGCAGAGGGGCACTAGCGGGTTACGAGCAGTACTTC. Its protein product is CATSRGALAGYEQYF.

This CDR3 is CASSVSRGRDTEAFF. CDR3 in DNA: TGTGCCAGCAGCGTAAGCAGGGGTAGAGACACTGAAGCTTTCTTT. The V call is TRBV6-5, the J call TRBJ1-1, with D possibly matching TRBD1 (6 bases). This CDR3 is 15 amino acids long. Germline lookup yields CDR1 MNHEY and CDR2 SVGAGI. V was trimmed by 6 bases and J by 3 bases, leaving 17 bases between them.